These 15 T cell receptor beta chains came from one sample sequenced in a study of patients and donors after allogeneic stem cell transplantation (dated by TCRdb to the early 2020s). Library method: RT-PCR. Instrument on record: NextSeq 550. TCRdb redid the processing of the public reads, applying fastp at Q25 and MiXCR, and retained in-frame beta chains. One record per CDR3 amino acid sequence lists the most common genes and DNA. The sample yields about 410,000 distinct CDR3 sequences; 16% were counted once. Together, the top ten hold less than 9.5% of the sample. Sequencing was performed on blood, either unsorted or a sorted T cell fraction (not recorded which). The receptors here all came from a human donor who was either an allogeneic HSCT recipient or a stem cell or donor lymphocyte infusion donor (not recorded which). It is not recorded whose cells these are; they may come from a transplant donor.

This clonotype was seen ten or more times. This sequence joins TRBV9 and TRBJ1-5; a possible D gene is TRBD1 (5 bases). V lost 4 bases and J 4 bases, leaving 12 bases between the germline ends. This CDR3 has 14 amino acids. From germline, CDR1 is SGDLS and CDR2 YYNGEE. The DNA of the CDR3 is TGTGCCAGCAGCCCAGGCGGGGGAAATCAGCCCCAGCATTTT. Translating gives CASSPGGGNQPQHF.

The table lists this clonotype with many counts. The chain combines TRBV18 with TRBJ2-1; D is unresolved. Trimming shortened V by 5 bases and J by 6 bases, and 11 bases separated the two germline ends. Per germline, CDR1 KGHSH and CDR2 LQKENI. This CDR3 is 13 amino acids long. The CDR3 region has the DNA TGTGCCAGCTCAACCCAGGCAGGCAATGAGCAGTTCTTC. Its protein product is CASSTQAGNEQFF. Full variable domain (remainder filled in from reference TRBV18 and TRBJ2-1): NAGVMQNPRHLVRRRGQEARLRCSPMKGHSHVYWYRQLPEEGLKFMVYLQKENIIDESGMPKERFSAEFPKEGPSILRIQQVVRGDSAAYFCASSTQAGNEQFFGPGTRLTVL.

This clonotype has at least ten counts. The genes are TRBV29-1 and TRBJ2-1; 10 nucleotides match TRBD1. CDR3 length equals 14 residues. Germline V gives CDR1 SQVTM, CDR2 ANQGSEA. Trimming removed 6 bases from V and 7 bases from J; junction bases left unmatched: 9. DNA of the CDR3: TGCAGCGTCGCGGGACAGGGGATCGGAAATGAGCAGTTCTTC. Translation gives CSVAGQGIGNEQFF.

In its sample, this clonotype was seen a few times. This rearrangement joins TRBV7-6 to TRBJ2-2; D is undetermined. CDR3 length: 14 residues. Trimming left V 5 bases short and J 8 bases short, with 15 bases between. Germline V gene data show CDR1 as SGHVS and CDR2 as FNYEAQ. The CDR3 DNA is TGTGCCAGCAGCCGGACCCTCCCCACGGGGGAGCTGTTTTTT. This sequence encodes CASSRTLPTGELFF.

This chain links TRBV9 with TRBJ2-7, with TRBD1 as a possible D gene (7 bases). The V and J ends lost 3 bases and 1 base respectively, with 11 bases between them. The CDR3 runs to 14 residues. The V gene's germline CDR1 is SGDLS and CDR2 YYNGEE. CDR3 coding DNA: TGTGCCAGCAGCGCGCGGGACAGTTCCTACGAGCAGTACTTC. This gives the protein CASSARDSSYEQYF.

This clonotype was seen a handful of times. This sequence joins TRBV27 and TRBJ2-2; TRBD2 might be the D (6 bases). The germline V and J ends were trimmed by 2 bases and 1 base, with 11 bases remaining between them. Germline V gene sequence: CDR1 MNHEY, CDR2 SMNVEV (reference sequence). The CDR3 runs 16 residues. The chain's CDR3 is CASSLGGTLNTGELFF. CDR3 nucleotide sequence: TGTGCCAGCAGTTTAGGGGGGACTTTGAACACCGGGGAGCTGTTTTTT.

This clonotype was seen more than once but under ten times. The chain combines TRBV12-3 or TRBV12-4 with TRBJ1-2; D is uncertain. This CDR3 has 13 residues. V dropped 6 bases and J dropped 2 bases, with 10 bases sitting between them. The CDR3 region is CASSGGPNYGYTF. The CDR3 nucleotides are TGTGCCAGCAGCGGCGGCCCAAACTATGGCTACACCTTC.

The table lists this clonotype with many counts. CDR3 DNA: TGTGCCAGCAGCGTAACATACTACAATGAGCAGTTCTTC. This gives the protein CASSVTYYNEQFF. The chain combines TRBV9 with TRBJ2-1; unclear D gene. Germline CDR1 reads SGDLS; CDR2 reads YYNGEE. V was pared by 1 base and J by 3 bases, with 5 bases between. The CDR3 consists of 13 residues. Based on the CDR3 plus reference TRBV9 and TRBJ2-1, the full variable domain is DSGVTQTPKHLITATGQRVTLRCSPRSGDLSVYWYQQSLDQGLQFLIQYYNGEERAKGNILERFSAQQFPDLHSELNLSSLELGDSALYFCASSVTYYNEQFFGPGTRLTVL.

The gene calls are TRBV10-3 and TRBJ2-1; 8 bases fit TRBD1. CDR3 length equals 15 residues. With 9 bases clipped from V and 1 base from J, the junction kept 8 bases outside the gene matches. Germline assignment: CDR1 ENHRY and CDR2 SYGVKD. The chain's CDR3 is CAIRYGDRSYNEQFF. DNA for the CDR3: TGTGCCATTCGGTATGGGGACAGGTCCTACAATGAGCAGTTCTTC.

This clonotype was seen only a few times. This sequence joins TRBV21-1 and TRBJ2-1; the table's D call, TRBD2, was not checked against the DNA. TRBV21-1 is classified as a pseudogene. The CDR3 is made up of 16 amino acids. The DNA for the CDR3 is TGTGCCAGCAGCCCGGGGACTAGCGGGGGGGAAAATGAGCAGTTCTTC. Translation gives CASSPGTSGGENEQFF.

This CDR3 reads CATSRDGNTGELFF. CDR3 sequence (DNA): TGTGCCACCAGCAGAGATGGGAACACCGGGGAGCTGTTTTTT. The chain employs TRBV15 and TRBJ2-2; no reliable D call. In germline, CDR1 is LNHNV, CDR2 YYDKDF (reference sequence). This CDR3 is 14 amino acids long. V was cut by 0 bases and J by 1 base, with 3 bases left in between.

The chain carries TRBV27 and TRBJ1-2; TRBD1 is a possible D gene (5 bases). The V end was cut by 5 bases, the J end by 6 bases, with 19 bases between. This CDR3 has 15 amino acids. The germline V gene has CDR1 MNHEY and CDR2 SMNVEV (reference sequence). CDR3 coding DNA: TGTGCCAGCAGTCCCTATCCCCCCGGGGCTCATGGCTACACCTTC. Protein: CASSPYPPGAHGYTF.

This clonotype was observed a handful of times. The V and J genes are TRBV12-3 or TRBV12-4 and TRBJ2-3, with 11 positions matching TRBD2. The CDR3 totals 16 residues. The junction had 6 bases not matched to a gene; V was cut back by 4 bases and J by 3 bases. The CDR3 loop is CASSSLTSGDTDTQYF. As DNA, the CDR3 is TGTGCCAGCAGTTCGCTGACTAGCGGGGATACAGATACGCAGTATTTT.

The V call is TRBV9, the J call TRBJ2-3; the D call may be TRBD1 or TRBD2 (5 bases each). This CDR3 spans 16 amino acids. Germline loops: CDR1 SGDLS, CDR2 YYNGEE. The V end was cut by 0 bases, the J end by 1 base, with 12 bases between. The CDR3 nucleotides read TGTGCCAGCAGCGTAGAATTGGGGCGGGGCACAGATACGCAGTATTTT. It yields the protein CASSVELGRGTDTQYF.

The sample holds a few counts of this clonotype. V usage is TRBV12-3 or TRBV12-4 and J usage is TRBJ1-3; D gene unclear. V was clipped by 6 bases and J by 0 bases, with 9 bases between them. CDR3 length: 14 amino acids. CDR3 region: CASRRDPSGNTIYF. In DNA form, the CDR3 reads TGTGCCAGCAGACGCGATCCCTCTGGAAACACCATATATTTT.